This entry is about one T cell receptor beta chain. Antigen unknown. It was with 60 Vbeta and 13 Jbeta primers that the PCR ran. Sequenced by immunoSEQ multiplex PCR; TCRdb stores in-frame clones only, minus some. Among around 130,000 clones listed, 65% to 90% were seen once. The germline CDR1 and CDR2 sequences are LNHDA and SQIVND (reference sequence). V was clipped by 4 bases and J by 3 bases, with 10 bases between them. The CDR3 has 14 amino acids. The sample comes from a study of cytomegalovirus exposure and HLA in healthy donors. Findings of the study overall: Equally common other TCR beta chains were less clonally expanded than HLA-associated ones, a later analysis found.

V gene TRBV19 combines with J gene TRBJ1-5; the D gene is possibly TRBD1 (6 bases). Source material: PBMCs. The sequence was collected from a man aged 50-59 years in good health and CMV-seronegative. The CDR3 sequence: CASSTRDTNQPQHF. The CDR3 DNA sequence: TGTGCCAGTAGTACTCGGGACACCAATCAGCCCCAGCATTTT.